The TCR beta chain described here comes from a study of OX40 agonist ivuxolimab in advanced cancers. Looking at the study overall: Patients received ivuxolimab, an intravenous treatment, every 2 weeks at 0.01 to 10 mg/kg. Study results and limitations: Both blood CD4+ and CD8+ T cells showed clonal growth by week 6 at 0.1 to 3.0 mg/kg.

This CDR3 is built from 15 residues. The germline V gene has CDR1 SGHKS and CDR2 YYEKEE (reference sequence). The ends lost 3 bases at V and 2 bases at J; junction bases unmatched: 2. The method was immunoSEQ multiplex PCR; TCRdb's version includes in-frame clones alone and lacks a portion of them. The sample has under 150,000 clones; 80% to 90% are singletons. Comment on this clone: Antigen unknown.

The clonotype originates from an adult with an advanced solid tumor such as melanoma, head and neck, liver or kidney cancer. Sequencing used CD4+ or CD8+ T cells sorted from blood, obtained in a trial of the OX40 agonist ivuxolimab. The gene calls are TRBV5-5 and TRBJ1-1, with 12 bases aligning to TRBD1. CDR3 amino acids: CASSWGQGANTEAFF. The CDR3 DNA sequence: TGTGCCAGCAGCTGGGGACAGGGGGCCAACACTGAAGCTTTCTTT.